These 29 T cell receptor beta chains were all obtained from the same sample, sequenced in a study of blood T cell repertoires in COVID-19. Repertoires were generated with immunoSEQ multiplex PCR, while TCRdb's copy carries only in-frame clones and drops some. Of roughly 250,000 clones detected, 81% appear once; the ten largest clones hold over 2.5%. The sample taken for sequencing was peripheral blood. All receptors derive from a woman in her sixties with active or convalescent COVID-19.

This CDR3 reads CASSVPWQGLGNTEAFF. CDR3 bases: TGTGCCAGTAGTGTTCCTTGGCAGGGGTTAGGGAACACTGAAGCTTTCTTT. The V call is TRBV19, the J call TRBJ1-1; D is possibly TRBD1 (6 bases). Between the trimmed V and J ends, which lost 5 bases and 1 base, there was a span of 20 bases. The length of the CDR3 is 17 residues. In germline, CDR1 is LNHDA, CDR2 SQIVND (reference sequence).

The sample holds a few counts of this clone. V is TRBV5-4 and J is TRBJ1-6, with D possibly matching TRBD1 (5 bases). The germline CDR1 and CDR2 sequences are SGHNT and YYREEE (reference sequence). The CDR3 consists of 17 residues. V dropped 0 bases and J dropped 1 base, with 11 bases sitting between them. CDR3 nucleotides: TGTGCCAGCAGCTTGGGAGGGAGGGGATCCTATAATTCACCCCTCCACTTT. Its protein is CASSLGGRGSYNSPLHF. The entire variable domain, with the rest obtained from reference TRBV5-4 and TRBJ1-6, is as follows: ETGVTQSPTHLIKTRGQQVTLRCSSQSGHNTVSWYQQALGQGPQFIFQYYREEENGRGNFPPRFSGLQFPNYSSELNVNALELDDSALYLCASSLGGRGSYNSPLHFGNGTRLTVT.

V is TRBV2 and J is TRBJ2-3, with 8 positions matching TRBD2. The CDR3 contains 13 residues. V gave up 5 bases and J gave up 5 bases; unmatched junction bases: 3. Germline V gene sequence: CDR1 SNHLY, CDR2 FYNNEI. CDR3 residues: CASSRGGVDTQYF. The CDR3 bases are TGTGCCAGCAGTCGGGGGGGCGTAGATACGCAGTATTTT.

V is TRBV4-2 and J is TRBJ1-4, with 7 positions matching TRBD1. The CDR3 has 15 residues. Germline V gene lookup returns CDR1 LGHNA and CDR2 YNFKEQ. V was clipped by 3 bases and J by 8 bases; unmatched bases: 9. The CDR3 region is CASSHGDRKREKLFF. The CDR3 DNA reads as TGTGCCAGCAGCCACGGGGACAGAAAGAGGGAAAAACTGTTTTTT.

This clone was counted a few times. This chain links TRBV4-2 with TRBJ2-5; TRBD1 is a possible D gene (7 bases). Trimming removed 4 bases at V and 2 bases at J, with 14 bases between. Germline CDR1 reads LGHNA; CDR2 reads YNFKEQ. The CDR3 is made up of 15 amino acids. The chain's CDR3 is CASSPAGQQQETQYF. The CDR3 nucleotides are TGTGCCAGCAGCCCCGCGGGACAGCAGCAAGAGACCCAGTACTTC.

The V call is TRBV21-1, the J call TRBJ2-7; the table assigns TRBD2, which was not confirmed against the DNA. TRBV21-1 corresponds to a pseudogene. The CDR3 is 16 amino acids. The CDR3 loop is CASSTGGSSGSYEQYF. Written as DNA, the CDR3 is TGTGCCAGCAGCACGGGGGGGTCTAGCGGCTCCTACGAGCAGTACTTC.

The gene calls are TRBV7-6 and TRBJ2-7, with D uncertain. Trimming cost V 5 bases and J 4 bases, with 12 bases left between them. The germline CDR1 and CDR2 sequences are SGHVS and FNYEAQ. The CDR3 extends over 13 amino acids. The CDR3 loop reads CASSGRNLYEQYF. The CDR3 DNA reads TGTGCCAGCAGCGGCAGGAACCTATACGAGCAGTACTTC.

The J gene is TRBJ2-3, the V gene TRBV9; TRBD2 might be the D (5 bases). V lost 1 base, J lost 6 bases, and 9 bases lay in between. Germline assignment: CDR1 SGDLS and CDR2 YYNGEE. The CDR3 is made up of 13 amino acids. The chain's CDR3 is CASSVRRWDTQYF. The CDR3 DNA reads TGTGCCAGCAGCGTACGGAGGTGGGATACGCAGTATTTT.

The gene calls are TRBV27 and TRBJ2-7, with 9 bases matching TRBD2. The length of the CDR3 is 14 residues. Germline loops: CDR1 MNHEY, CDR2 SMNVEV (reference sequence). The V gene end was trimmed by 4 bases and the J gene end by 4 bases; junction bases not matched to a gene: 5. The CDR3 region is CASSYSGGTYEQYF. The CDR3 coding sequence is TGTGCCAGCAGTTATAGCGGGGGAACATACGAGCAGTACTTC.

The chain has TRBV7-2 and TRBJ2-1; 10 positions agree with TRBD2. Germline-derived CDR1 and CDR2 are SGHTA and FQGNSA. The CDR3 sequence is 16 residues long. The ends lost 4 bases at V and 7 bases at J; junction bases unmatched: 10. This CDR3 is CASSSRRGLARNEQFF. The CDR3 coding sequence is TGTGCCAGCAGCTCTAGGAGGGGACTAGCGAGGAATGAGCAGTTCTTC.

In the case of this clone: Other nucleotide sequences from this sample produce the same CDR3. The genes are TRBV7-3 and TRBJ1-2, with 9 bases identical to TRBD1. The CDR3 spans 14 residues. CDR1 SGHTA and CDR2 FQGTGA come from the germline V gene. Trimming took 5 bases from V and 2 from J; bases not matched to a gene: 3. DNA for the CDR3: TGTGCCAGCAGCCTAGGACAGGGGAACTATGGCTACACCTTC. Its translation is CASSLGQGNYGYTF.

There are many counts of this clone. The chain couples TRBV27 to TRBJ2-6; 9 positions agree with TRBD1. Looked up from germline, CDR1 is MNHEY and CDR2 is SMNVEV (reference sequence). The junction had 10 bases not matched to a gene; V was cut back by 5 bases and J by 2 bases. The CDR3 length is 18 residues. The CDR3 spells CASSPEGQGLAGANVLTF. The DNA of the CDR3 is TGTGCCAGCAGTCCGGAGGGACAGGGTCTCGCTGGGGCCAACGTCCTGACTTTC.

V usage is TRBV5-4 and J usage is TRBJ2-7; 16 bases match TRBD2. Trimming took 5 bases from V and 6 from J; bases not matched to a gene: 8. Germline CDR1 SGHNT, CDR2 YYREEE (reference sequence). The CDR3 length is 16 residues. The CDR3 sequence: CASRPGTSGGAGEQYF. As DNA, the CDR3 is TGTGCCAGCAGACCCGGGACTAGCGGGGGGGCGGGCGAGCAGTACTTC.

The V gene is TRBV4-3, the J gene TRBJ1-3; the match to TRBD1 covers 9 bases. Unmatched junction bases numbered 18, after V lost 3 bases and J lost 3 bases. The CDR3 has 20 amino acids. Germline values: CDR1 LGHNA, CDR2 YSLEER. The CDR3 is CASSQESGTGRFVGGNTIYF. The DNA of the CDR3 is TGCGCCAGCAGCCAGGAATCCGGGACAGGGCGATTCGTAGGTGGAAACACCATATATTTT.

This chain uses TRBV15 with TRBJ2-3; TRBD1 matches 7 bases. CDR3 size: 15 residues. Germline CDR1 is LNHNV and CDR2 is YYDKDF (reference sequence). The J segment lost 1 base and the V segment lost 5 bases, leaving 6 bases of the junction unmatched. CDR3 DNA sequence: TGTGCCACCAGCTCACGGGACAGTGGCACAGATACGCAGTATTTT. Amino acid sequence: CATSSRDSGTDTQYF.

This chain uses TRBV7-9 with TRBJ1-3; a possible D gene is TRBD1 (5 bases). This CDR3 is built from 17 residues. V gave up 5 bases and J gave up 0 bases, with 17 bases separating them. Germline-derived CDR1 and CDR2 are SEHNR and FQNEAQ (reference sequence). The CDR3 DNA is TGTGCCAGCAGCCCGATGGGGGGAGCGCTCTCTGGAAACACCATATATTTT. It translates to CASSPMGGALSGNTIYF.

The chain has TRBV6-6 and TRBJ1-1; D is possibly TRBD1 (5 bases). This CDR3 contains 15 residues. Germline V lookup: CDR1 MNHNY, CDR2 SVGAGI (reference sequence). V lost 5 bases and J lost 1, with 14 bases in between. CDR3 loop: CASSTDRASNTEAFF. For the CDR3, the DNA is TGTGCCAGCAGTACCGACAGAGCCTCGAACACTGAAGCTTTCTTT.

This rearrangement joins TRBV9 to TRBJ2-7, with TRBD1 identical over 12 bases. The germline gives CDR1 SGDLS, CDR2 YYNGEE. CDR3 length: 15 residues. The V segment lost 0 bases and the J segment 7 bases; nucleotides outside the gene matches: 5. The CDR3 DNA is TGTGCCAGCAGCGTAGAGGGACAGGGGGCGGATGAGCAGTACTTC. Translation: CASSVEGQGADEQYF.

V gene TRBV11-1 combines with J gene TRBJ2-7, with D possibly matching TRBD1 (6 bases). V was clipped by 0 bases and J by 0 bases, with 12 bases between them. The CDR3 runs to 16 residues. Germline V gives CDR1 SGHAT, CDR2 FQDESV (reference sequence). The CDR3 nucleotides are TGTGCCAGCAGCTTAGCGAGCAGGGGCGGCTCCTACGAGCAGTACTTC. Translating it yields CASSLASRGGSYEQYF.

The V and J genes are TRBV5-4 and TRBJ1-1, with a tentative D call TRBD1 (6 bases). The length of the CDR3 is 15 residues. The germline V gene has CDR1 SGHNT and CDR2 YYREEE (reference sequence). V lost 4 bases and J lost 7, with 20 bases in between. The CDR3 DNA reads as TGTGCCAGCAGCCCCGAGGGACACCGTGGAGGTGAAGCTTTCTTT. This sequence encodes CASSPEGHRGGEAFF.

The chain couples TRBV29-1 to TRBJ1-2; tentative D call: TRBD1 (6 bases). CDR3 length: 11 amino acids. Trimming cost V 7 bases and J 2 bases, with 8 bases left between them. Germline CDR1 reads SQVTM; CDR2 reads ANQGSEA. The CDR3 DNA is TGCAGCGGAGGGACAAACTATGGCTACACCTTC. It is translated as CSGGTNYGYTF. Full variable domain (remainder filled in from reference TRBV29-1 and TRBJ1-2): SAVISQKPSRDICQRGTSLTIQCQVDSQVTMMFWYRQQPGQSLTLIATANQGSEATYESGFVIDKFPISRPNLTFSTLTVSNMSPEDSSIYLCSGGTNYGYTFGSGTRLTVV.

The chain is built from TRBV13 and TRBJ1-2, with D maybe TRBD1 (6 bases). This CDR3 contains 14 residues. The germline V gene has CDR1 PRHDT and CDR2 FYEKMQ (reference sequence). The V and J ends lost 5 bases and 3 bases respectively, with 13 bases between them. CDR3 region: CASSLRGSDYGYTF. The CDR3 DNA sequence: TGTGCCAGCAGCCTCAGGGGTAGTGACTATGGCTACACCTTC.

Notes on this clone: Compared with germline, one end of the junction differs, possibly owing to a read error. This chain connects TRBV25-1 to TRBJ2-3, with TRBD2 identical over 12 bases. Germline CDR1 reads MGHDK; CDR2 reads SYGVNS. This CDR3 has 16 amino acids. The CDR3 here is CASSARLAGDSETQYF. In DNA, the CDR3 is TGTGCCAGCAGTGCCCGACTAGCGGGGGACTCAGAAACGCAGTATTTT.

This chain uses TRBV29-1 with TRBJ2-7; a possible D gene is TRBD1 (6 bases). The CDR3 has 16 residues. Germline CDR1 is SQVTM and CDR2 is ANQGSEA. V was cut by 6 bases and J by 0 bases, with 21 bases left in between. In nucleotides, the CDR3 is TGCAGCGTGACACCTTCCTGGGGGCACAGCTCCTACGAGCAGTACTTC. This sequence encodes CSVTPSWGHSSYEQYF.

The rearrangement joins TRBV6-5 to TRBJ1-1; 7 bases map to TRBD1. Trimming at V came to 7 bases and at J to 0 bases, leaving 5 bases not matched to a gene. CDR1 is MNHEY, CDR2 SVGAGI, per germline. The CDR3 has 14 amino acids. The CDR3 nucleotides read TGTGCCAGCACCATAAGGGGGCTGAACACTGAAGCTTTCTTT. Translation gives CASTIRGLNTEAFF.

The count of this clone is one. The J gene is TRBJ2-2, the V gene TRBV4-3, with unresolved D. V dropped 0 bases and J dropped 6 bases, with 11 bases sitting between them. The germline V gene has CDR1 LGHNA and CDR2 YSLEER. The CDR3 runs to 15 residues. CDR3 coding DNA: TGCGCCAGCAGCCAAGATTTCGTACTCCCCGGGGAGCTGTTTTTT. This encodes CASSQDFVLPGELFF.

The chain employs TRBV5-1 and TRBJ2-7; 14 nucleotides agree with TRBD2. V shed 4 bases and J 4 bases; nucleotides not matched to a gene: 4. From germline, CDR1 is SGHRS and CDR2 YFSETQ. The CDR3 totals 15 residues. In nucleotides, the CDR3 is TGCGCCAGCAGCCCGGGGACTAGCGGGGGTTACGAGCAGTACTTC. This gives the protein CASSPGTSGGYEQYF. The full variable domain, its missing parts supplied by reference TRBV5-1 and TRBJ2-7, is KAGVTQTPRYLIKTRGQQVTLSCSPISGHRSVSWYQQTPGQGLQFLFEYFSETQRNKGNFPGRFSGRQFSNSRSEMNVSTLELGDSALYLCASSPGTSGGYEQYFGPGTRLTVT.

The chain links TRBV7-3 to TRBJ2-1; TRBD2 is a possible D gene (6 bases). The CDR3 runs 14 residues. Looked up from germline, CDR1 is SGHTA and CDR2 is FQGTGA. V was pared by 2 bases and J by 2 bases, with 7 bases between. CDR3 in DNA: TGTGCCAGCAGCTTAGCGGGGCCCTACAATGAGCAGTTCTTC. Protein: CASSLAGPYNEQFF.

This clone appeared a few times. The chain carries TRBV4-3 and TRBJ2-7, with TRBD1 matching 7 bases. CDR1 and CDR2 (germline): LGHNA, YSLEER. Unmatched junction bases numbered 9, after V lost 2 bases and J lost 5 bases. This CDR3 is 15 amino acids long. Here the CDR3 reads CASSQLHRGVHEQYF. The CDR3 coding sequence is TGCGCCAGCAGCCAACTTCACAGGGGAGTTCACGAGCAGTACTTC.